The T cell receptor beta chain under discussion was sequenced for a study of identifying expanded T cells in peripheral blood. Profiling relied on immunoSEQ multiplex PCR, and the TCRdb table lists in-frame clones only, not all of them. This table has roughly 100,000 clones, about 88% appearing once. Germline V gives CDR1 MDHEN, CDR2 SYDVKM. Trimming left V 4 bases short and J 6 bases short, with 15 bases between. The CDR3 has 15 amino acids. The sample was blood. The chain uses TRBV28 and TRBJ2-2; D possibly corresponds to TRBD2 (6 bases). This clonotype was sampled from a person aged 18-70 years in good health. CDR3 DNA: TGTGCCAGCAGTTCGTCTAGCGTCCGACCCGGGGAGCTGTTTTTT. Amino acids: CASSSSSVRPGELFF.